Listed below are T cell receptor beta chains from one sample, sequenced in a study of blood T cells in healthy people across ages. TCRdb independently ran MiXCR on the 5' RACE reads; one entry per CDR3 protein. Altogether under 1 million distinct CDR3 sequences are present, about 42% being singletons, with the ten largest covering about a fifth. The specimen sequenced was blood. The receptors stem from a man aged 55-75 years in good health. The CDR3 runs from the conserved cysteine through the conserved F or W. The D gene is left open where the match is weak. The size of a clone is reported for some rows only, either as once, few or many, or as a class for expanded clones.

V gene: TRBV28; J gene: TRBJ2-7; D gene: TRBD2; clone size: -; CDR3 DNA: TGTGCCAGCAGTTCCCCCCCAGGACTAGTGGGAGAGCAGTACTTC; CDR3 protein: CASSSPPGLVGEQYF
V gene: TRBV30; J gene: TRBJ1-5; D gene: -; clone size: -; CDR3 DNA: TGTGCCTGGAGCCAGGACAGCCACAGGAATCAGCCCCAGCATTTT; CDR3 protein: CAWSQDSHRNQPQHF
V gene: TRBV7-9; J gene: TRBJ1-4; D gene: TRBD1; clone size: -; CDR3 DNA: TGTGCCAGCAGCTTCCTCCCCGGGACAGGGGACGAAAAACTGTTTTTT; CDR3 protein: CASSFLPGTGDEKLFF
V gene: TRBV6-6; J gene: TRBJ2-7; D gene: -; clone size: many; CDR3 DNA: TGTGCCAGCAGTTACGGGGTAGTCAGGACAGTTGACGAGCAGTACTTC; CDR3 protein: CASSYGVVRTVDEQYF
V gene: TRBV29-1; J gene: TRBJ2-5; D gene: -; clone size: -; CDR3 DNA: TGCAGCGCTCAGGGCGGGATAAGAGAGACCCAGTACTTC; CDR3 protein: CSAQGGIRETQYF
V gene: TRBV28; J gene: TRBJ1-5; D gene: -; clone size: -; CDR3 DNA: TGTGCCAGCAGTTTTGCGACATACAATCAGCCCCAGCATTTT; CDR3 protein: CASSFATYNQPQHF
V gene: TRBV7-9; J gene: TRBJ2-1; D gene: TRBD2; clone size: many; CDR3 DNA: TGTGCCAGCACCCTTGACTTACTAGCGAACAATGAGCAGTTCTTC; CDR3 protein: CASTLDLLANNEQFF
V gene: TRBV12-5; J gene: TRBJ2-3; D gene: TRBD1; clone size: -; CDR3 DNA: TGTGCTAGTGACAGCCTACAGAGGGGGCCAGATACGCAGTATTTT; CDR3 protein: CASDSLQRGPDTQYF
V gene: TRBV5-1; J gene: TRBJ2-5; D gene: TRBD2; clone size: -; CDR3 DNA: TGCGCCAGCAGCAGAACTAGCGGGGGCTCCCGGGAGACCCAGTACTTC; CDR3 protein: CASSRTSGGSRETQYF
V gene: TRBV5-1; J gene: TRBJ1-5; D gene: TRBD1; clone size: few; CDR3 DNA: TGCGCCAGCAGCCTTGGGACAGGGGGACGCAGCAATCAGCCCCAGCATTTT; CDR3 protein: CASSLGTGGRSNQPQHF
V gene: TRBV4-3; J gene: TRBJ2-5; D gene: -; clone size: many; CDR3 DNA: TGCGCCAGCAGCCAACGGTCCGGAGAGACCCAGTACTTC; CDR3 protein: CASSQRSGETQYF
V gene: TRBV12-3/TRBV12-4; J gene: TRBJ1-1; D gene: TRBD1; clone size: -; CDR3 DNA: TGTGCCAGCAACCTTGGGGGGGACAGGGCCACTGAAGCTTTCTTT; CDR3 protein: CASNLGGDRATEAFF
V gene: TRBV7-9; J gene: TRBJ2-5; D gene: -; clone size: -; CDR3 DNA: TGTGCCAGCAACCTAAGGACGGGAGAGACCCAGTACTTC; CDR3 protein: CASNLRTGETQYF
V gene: TRBV4-1; J gene: TRBJ2-7; D gene: -; clone size: few; CDR3 DNA: TGCGCCAGCAGCCAAGGAGGGGGTCTCGGGCACACAAGGTCCTACGAGCAGTACTTC; CDR3 protein: CASSQGGGLGHTRSYEQYF
V gene: TRBV28; J gene: TRBJ2-7; D gene: TRBD1; clone size: -; CDR3 DNA: TGTGCCAGCAGGGCCGGGACAGGGGGCTTCGATGAGCAGTACTTC; CDR3 protein: CASRAGTGGFDEQYF
V gene: TRBV20-1; J gene: TRBJ1-1; D gene: TRBD1; clone size: -; CDR3 DNA: TGCAGTGCTAGACGCTCGACAGGGGTTTACACTGAAGCTTTCTTT; CDR3 protein: CSARRSTGVYTEAFF
V gene: TRBV7-2; J gene: TRBJ1-5; D gene: -; clone size: -; CDR3 DNA: TGTGCCAGCAGCCCAACAAGTAGCAATCAGCCCCAGCATTTT; CDR3 protein: CASSPTSSNQPQHF
V gene: TRBV5-1; J gene: TRBJ2-6; D gene: -; clone size: few; CDR3 DNA: TGCGCCAGCAGTCTCGGGGCAACTGGGGCCAACGTCCTGACTTTC; CDR3 protein: CASSLGATGANVLTF
V gene: TRBV29-1; J gene: TRBJ2-7; D gene: TRBD2; clone size: many; CDR3 DNA: TGCAGCGCCCAAGGGGAGGGTGGTTACGAGCAGTACTTC; CDR3 protein: CSAQGEGGYEQYF
V gene: TRBV20-1; J gene: TRBJ1-4; D gene: TRBD1; clone size: many; CDR3 DNA: TGCAGTGCTAGAGCAGGGGGCAGTACAACTAATGAAAAACTGTTTTTT; CDR3 protein: CSARAGGSTTNEKLFF
V gene: TRBV14; J gene: TRBJ2-3; D gene: TRBD1; clone size: once; CDR3 DNA: TGTGCCAGCAGCCACCCGGGACAGGGGGTAACAGATACGCAGTATTTT; CDR3 protein: CASSHPGQGVTDTQYF
V gene: TRBV20-1; J gene: TRBJ1-5; D gene: -; clone size: -; CDR3 DNA: TGCAGTGCTGGAGATTTGGCCGGAGGGCAGCCCCAGCATTTT; CDR3 protein: CSAGDLAGGQPQHF